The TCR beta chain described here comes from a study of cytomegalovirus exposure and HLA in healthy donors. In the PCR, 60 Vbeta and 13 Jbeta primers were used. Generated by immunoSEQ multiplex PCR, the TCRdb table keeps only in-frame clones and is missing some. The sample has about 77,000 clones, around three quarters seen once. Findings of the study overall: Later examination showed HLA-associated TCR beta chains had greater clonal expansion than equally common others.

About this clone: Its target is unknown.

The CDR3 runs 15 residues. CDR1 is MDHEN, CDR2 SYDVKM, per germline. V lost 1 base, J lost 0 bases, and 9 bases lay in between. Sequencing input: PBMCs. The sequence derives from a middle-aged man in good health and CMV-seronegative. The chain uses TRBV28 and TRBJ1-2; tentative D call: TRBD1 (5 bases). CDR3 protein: CASSLYAGSNYGYTF. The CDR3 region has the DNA TGTGCCAGCAGTTTATATGCAGGGTCTAACTATGGCTACACCTTC.